The clone carrying this T cell receptor (beta chain) was counted between two and nine times. Antigen specificity is unknown. These data are taken from a study of spatial heterogeneity in lung cancer. For the study at large: The average appearance count of each unique TCR and UMI combination in raw reads was more than 9.5. Study outcomes and limitations: Tracking of tumor mutation counts was seen in expanded intratumoral alpha and beta TCR counts.

Germline V CDR1 and CDR2: KGHSH, LQKENI. The CDR3 totals 12 residues. The ends were cut back, 6 bases at V and 5 bases at J, with 11 bases in the middle. Unique molecular identifiers, one per molecule, were present on every TCR cDNA molecule. TCRdb re-called the 5' RACE reads with MiXCR, one entry per CDR3 protein. Of 10,000 to 14,000 distinct CDR3 sequences listed, 9% to 13% are singletons. The time point denotes: sample taken at primary tumor resection. Frozen PBMC, nontumor lung or tumor provided whole RNA, which was sequenced unsorted. The chain joins TRBV18 to TRBJ2-7; no reliable D call. The source was lung tumor tissue, collected at surgery. The clonotype originates from a female donor with early-stage non-small cell lung cancer. The CDR3 spells CASSPSSHEQYF. For the CDR3, the DNA is TGTGCCAGCTCCCCCTCTTCCCACGAGCAGTACTTC.